One sample yielded the 4 T cell receptor beta chains listed below, sequenced in a study of blood T cell repertoires in COVID-19. Libraries were prepared by immunoSEQ multiplex PCR; TCRdb keeps only in-frame clonotypes and omits some of them. The data contain roughly 400,000 clones, approximately 91% of them seen just once; the ten biggest clones take up around 1.9%. The sample taken for sequencing was PBMCs or T cells enriched from blood (not recorded which). These receptors were obtained from a woman aged 35 to 49 with acute COVID-19.

The V and J genes are TRBV5-5 and TRBJ2-7; 11 bases align to TRBD2. The CDR3 is 16 residues long. J lost 2 bases, V lost 4 bases, and 8 bases had no gene match. CDR1 and CDR2 from the germline V gene are SGHKS and YYEKEE (reference sequence). The CDR3 protein is CASSQTGTSGTYEQYF. In DNA, the CDR3 is TGTGCCAGCAGCCAAACCGGGACTAGCGGAACCTACGAGCAGTACTTC.

The chain carries TRBV11-3 and TRBJ2-2, with D possibly being TRBD1 (6 bases). V was shortened by 6 bases and J by 0 bases, with 17 bases between the two germline ends. CDR3 length: 17 residues. The germline V gene has CDR1 SGHNT and CDR2 YENEEA. The CDR3 region has the DNA TGTGCCAGCAGGGAAAGACAGGTAACTTCGAACACCGGGGAGCTGTTTTTT. Translating gives CASRERQVTSNTGELFF.

This rearrangement joins TRBV5-1 to TRBJ1-1; D is possibly TRBD1 (5 bases). There are 13 residues in the CDR3. Trimming stripped 4 bases from V and 5 bases from J, with 12 bases between. Germline V gene data show CDR1 as SGHRS and CDR2 as YFSETQ. The DNA for the CDR3 is TGCGCCAGCAGCAAAGGGGAAGGGACTGAAGCTTTCTTT. It is translated as CASSKGEGTEAFF. Combining the CDR3 with reference TRBV5-1 and TRBJ1-1 gives the whole variable domain KAGVTQTPRYLIKTRGQQVTLSCSPISGHRSVSWYQQTPGQGLQFLFEYFSETQRNKGNFPGRFSGRQFSNSRSEMNVSTLELGDSALYLCASSKGEGTEAFFGQGTRLTVV.

This chain connects TRBV4-1 to TRBJ1-4; 7 bases are a match to TRBD1. V trimming: 0 bases; J trimming: 4 bases; junction bases outside the gene matches: 5. Germline V gives CDR1 MGHRA, CDR2 YSYEKL. CDR3 length equals 16 residues. This chain's CDR3 is CASSQDAGTVNEKLFF. Here the CDR3 DNA reads TGCGCCAGCAGCCAAGATGCCGGGACAGTTAATGAAAAACTGTTTTTT.